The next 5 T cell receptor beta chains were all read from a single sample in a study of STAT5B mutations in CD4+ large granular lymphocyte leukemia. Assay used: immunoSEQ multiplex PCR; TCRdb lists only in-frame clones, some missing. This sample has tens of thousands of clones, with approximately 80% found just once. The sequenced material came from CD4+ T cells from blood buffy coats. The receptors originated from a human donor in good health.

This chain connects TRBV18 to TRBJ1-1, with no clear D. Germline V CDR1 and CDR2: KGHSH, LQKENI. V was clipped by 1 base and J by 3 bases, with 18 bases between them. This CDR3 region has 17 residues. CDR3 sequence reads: CASSPLRAGRRDTEAFF. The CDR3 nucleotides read TGTGCCAGCTCACCACTAAGGGCAGGACGACGGGACACTGAAGCTTTCTTT. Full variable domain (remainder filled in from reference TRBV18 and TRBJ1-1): NAGVMQNPRHLVRRRGQEARLRCSPMKGHSHVYWYRQLPEEGLKFMVYLQKENIIDESGMPKERFSAEFPKEGPSILRIQQVVRGDSAAYFCASSPLRAGRRDTEAFFGQGTRLTVV.

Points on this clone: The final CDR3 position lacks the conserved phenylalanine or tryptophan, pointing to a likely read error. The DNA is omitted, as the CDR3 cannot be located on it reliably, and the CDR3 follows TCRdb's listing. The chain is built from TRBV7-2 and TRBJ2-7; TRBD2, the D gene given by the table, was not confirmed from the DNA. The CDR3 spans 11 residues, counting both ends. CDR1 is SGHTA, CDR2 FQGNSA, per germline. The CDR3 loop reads CASSRGGGDVP.

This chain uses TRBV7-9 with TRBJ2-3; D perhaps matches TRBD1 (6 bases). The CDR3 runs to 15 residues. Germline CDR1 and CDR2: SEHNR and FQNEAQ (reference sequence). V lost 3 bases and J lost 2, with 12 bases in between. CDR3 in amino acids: CASSFRTGSTDTQYF. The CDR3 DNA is TGTGCCAGCAGCTTTAGAACAGGGTCCACAGATACGCAGTATTTT. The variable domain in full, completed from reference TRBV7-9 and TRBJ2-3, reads DTGVSQNPRHKITKRGQNVTFRCDPISEHNRLYWYRQTLGQGPEFLTYFQNEAQLEKSRLLSDRFSAERPKGSFSTLEIQRTEQGDSAMYLCASSFRTGSTDTQYFGPGTRLTVL.

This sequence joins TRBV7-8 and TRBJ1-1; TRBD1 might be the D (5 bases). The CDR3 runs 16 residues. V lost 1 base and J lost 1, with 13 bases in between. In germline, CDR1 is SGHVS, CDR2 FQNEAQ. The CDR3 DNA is TGTGCCAGCAGCTTAGGGAATGGGGCCGCGAACACTGAAGCTTTCTTT. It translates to CASSLGNGAANTEAFF.

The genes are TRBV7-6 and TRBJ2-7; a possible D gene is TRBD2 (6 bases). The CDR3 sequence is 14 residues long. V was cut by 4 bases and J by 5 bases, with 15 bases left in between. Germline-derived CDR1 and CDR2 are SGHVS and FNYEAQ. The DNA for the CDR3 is TGTGCCAGCAGCTCTACGCTGGGCGGGAACGAGCAGTACTTC. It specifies CASSSTLGGNEQYF. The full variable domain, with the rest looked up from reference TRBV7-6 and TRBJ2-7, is GAGVSQSPRYKVTKRGQDVALRCDPISGHVSLYWYRQALGQGPEFLTYFNYEAQQDKSGLPNDRFSAERPEGSISTLTIQRTEQRDSAMYRCASSSTLGGNEQYFGPGTRLTVT.